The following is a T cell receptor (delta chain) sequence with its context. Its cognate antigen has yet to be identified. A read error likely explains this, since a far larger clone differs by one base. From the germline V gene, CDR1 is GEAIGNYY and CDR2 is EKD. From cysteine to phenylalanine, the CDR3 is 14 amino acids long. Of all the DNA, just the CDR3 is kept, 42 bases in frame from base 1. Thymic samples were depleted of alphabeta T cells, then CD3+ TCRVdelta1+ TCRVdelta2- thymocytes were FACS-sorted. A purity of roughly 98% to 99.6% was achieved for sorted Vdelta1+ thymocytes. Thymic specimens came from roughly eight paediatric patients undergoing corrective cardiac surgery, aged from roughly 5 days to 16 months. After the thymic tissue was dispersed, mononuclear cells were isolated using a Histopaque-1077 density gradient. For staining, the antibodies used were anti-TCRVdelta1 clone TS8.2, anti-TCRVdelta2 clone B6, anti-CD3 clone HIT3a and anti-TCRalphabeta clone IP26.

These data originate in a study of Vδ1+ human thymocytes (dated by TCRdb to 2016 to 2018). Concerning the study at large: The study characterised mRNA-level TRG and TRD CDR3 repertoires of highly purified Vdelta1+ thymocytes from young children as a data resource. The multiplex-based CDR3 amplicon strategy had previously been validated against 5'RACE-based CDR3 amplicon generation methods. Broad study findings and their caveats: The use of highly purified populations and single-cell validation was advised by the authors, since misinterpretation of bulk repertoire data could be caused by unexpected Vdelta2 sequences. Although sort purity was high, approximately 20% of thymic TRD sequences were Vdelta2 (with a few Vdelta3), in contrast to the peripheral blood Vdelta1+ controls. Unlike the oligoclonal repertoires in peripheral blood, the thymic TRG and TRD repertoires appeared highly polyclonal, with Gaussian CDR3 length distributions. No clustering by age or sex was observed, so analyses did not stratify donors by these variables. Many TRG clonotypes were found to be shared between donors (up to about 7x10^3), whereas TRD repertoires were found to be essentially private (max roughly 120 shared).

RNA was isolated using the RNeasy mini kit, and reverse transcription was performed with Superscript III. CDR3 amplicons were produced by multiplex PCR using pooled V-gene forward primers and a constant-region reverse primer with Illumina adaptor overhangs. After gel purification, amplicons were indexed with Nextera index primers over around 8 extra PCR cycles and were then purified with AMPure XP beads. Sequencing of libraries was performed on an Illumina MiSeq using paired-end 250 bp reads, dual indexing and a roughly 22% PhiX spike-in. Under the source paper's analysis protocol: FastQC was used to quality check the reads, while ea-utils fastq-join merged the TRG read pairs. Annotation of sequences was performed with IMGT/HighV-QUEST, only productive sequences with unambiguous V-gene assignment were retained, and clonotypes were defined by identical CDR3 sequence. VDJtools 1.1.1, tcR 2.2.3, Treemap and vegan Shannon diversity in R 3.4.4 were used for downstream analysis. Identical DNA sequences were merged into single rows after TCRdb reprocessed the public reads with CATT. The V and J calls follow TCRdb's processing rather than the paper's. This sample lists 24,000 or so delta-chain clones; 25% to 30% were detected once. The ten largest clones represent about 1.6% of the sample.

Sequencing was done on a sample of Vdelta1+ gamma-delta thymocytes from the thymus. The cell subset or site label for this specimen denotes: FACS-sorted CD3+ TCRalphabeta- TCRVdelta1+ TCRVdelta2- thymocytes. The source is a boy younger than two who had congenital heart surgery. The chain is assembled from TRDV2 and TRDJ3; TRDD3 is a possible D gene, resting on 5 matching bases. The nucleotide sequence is TGTGCCTCCAACCGCTCCTGGGACACCCAACAGATGTTTTTC. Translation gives CASNRSWDTQQMFF.